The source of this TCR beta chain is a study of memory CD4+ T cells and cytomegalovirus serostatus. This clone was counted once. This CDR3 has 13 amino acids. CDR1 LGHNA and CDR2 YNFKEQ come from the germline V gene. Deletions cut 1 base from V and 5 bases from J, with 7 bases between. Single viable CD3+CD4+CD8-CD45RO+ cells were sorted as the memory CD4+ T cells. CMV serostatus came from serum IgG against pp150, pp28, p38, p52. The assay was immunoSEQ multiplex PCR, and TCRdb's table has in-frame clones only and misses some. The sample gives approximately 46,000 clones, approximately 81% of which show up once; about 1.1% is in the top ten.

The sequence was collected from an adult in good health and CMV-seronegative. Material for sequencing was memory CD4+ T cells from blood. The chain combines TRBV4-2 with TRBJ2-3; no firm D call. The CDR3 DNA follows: TGTGCCAGCAGCCAAGGCGGCAGAGATACGCAGTATTTT. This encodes CASSQGGRDTQYF.